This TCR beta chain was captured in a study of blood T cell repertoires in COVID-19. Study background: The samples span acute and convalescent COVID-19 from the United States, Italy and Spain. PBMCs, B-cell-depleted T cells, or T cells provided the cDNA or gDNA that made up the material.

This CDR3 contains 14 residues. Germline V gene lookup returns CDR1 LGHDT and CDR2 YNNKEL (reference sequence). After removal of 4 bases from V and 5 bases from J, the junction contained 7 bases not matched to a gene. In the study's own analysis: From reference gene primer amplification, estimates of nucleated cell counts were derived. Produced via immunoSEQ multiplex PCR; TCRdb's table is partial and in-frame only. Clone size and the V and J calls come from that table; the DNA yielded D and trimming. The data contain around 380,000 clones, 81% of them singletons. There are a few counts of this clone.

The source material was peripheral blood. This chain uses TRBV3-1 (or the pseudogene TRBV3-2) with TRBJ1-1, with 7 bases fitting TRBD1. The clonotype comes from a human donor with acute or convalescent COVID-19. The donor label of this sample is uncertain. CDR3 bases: TGTGCCAGCAGCCTTAGACAGGGATTGACTGAAGCTTTCTTT. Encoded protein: CASSLRQGLTEAFF.